The clone carrying this TCR beta chain showed up just a few times. The target antigen is unknown. The germline and genes are mouse ones. The read stops 4 residues short of the end of the CDR3; the missing end is completed from the germline J gene. Other DNA sequences in the same sample also yield this CDR3. This CDR3 is 14 amino acids long. The germline V gene encodes CDR1 NSQYPW and CDR2 LRSPGD (reference sequence). V gave up 0 bases and J gave up 3 bases; unmatched junction bases: 0. This record belongs to a study of CD8+ T cells in alopecia areata. Study-wide context: C3H/HeJ donors aged roughly 6-12 months with spontaneous alopecia supplied skin grafted onto roughly 6-10-week-old female C3H/HeJ mice.

It was with CD4, CD8alpha, NKG2D, NKG2ACE and other markers that pooled cutaneous lymph node cells were sorted. It was cDNA, reverse transcribed from extracted RNA, that served as the sequencing template. Assay used: immunoSEQ multiplex PCR; TCRdb lists only in-frame clones, some missing. Listed for the sample are approximately 280,000 clones, none seen a single time. Study-level points and caveats: Mice gave a clearer picture of TCR sharing than patients did, possibly for HLA-related reasons. Scalp repertoires also include resident alphabeta T cells from normal skin. It was lesional scalp, especially alopecia totalis/universalis, that showed higher clonality than normal scalp.

The chain combines TRBV1 with TRBJ2-5; 7 bases map to TRBD1. This TCR was sampled from a C3H/HeJ mouse with alopecia areata. This mouse strain has H2-k as its MHC haplotype. The sequenced sample consisted of CD4+ T cells sorted from a lymph node. CDR3 bases read: TGCACCTGCAGTGCAGAACAGGGGCAAGAC. The encoded protein is CTCSAEQGQD. The complete CDR3 sequence is CTCSAEQGQDTQYF.